The 14 T cell receptor beta chains given below trace back to one sample, sequenced in a study of CD8+ T cells in alopecia areata (dated by TCRdb to between 2017 and 2018). Library prep was done by the immunoSEQ multiplex PCR assay. RNA was extracted from all samples and reverse transcribed into cDNA as template for TCR sequencing. Imported from immuneACCESS, the table was reduced by TCRdb to in-frame sequences with V and J called. These copies leave out some clones; in studies compared against another copy, an unresolved V gene accounts for under half, and the cause of the remainder is not known. Recorded for this sample are a few hundred thousand clones; about two fifths of them occurred a single time. The ten largest clones represent 0.48% of the sample. Explained via the paper, the treatment or condition label denotes: oral pan-JAK inhibitor, 5-10 mg twice daily. The sequenced sample was CD4+ T cells sorted from blood, obtained at approximately week 30, from a patient treated with tofacitinib. The receptors stem from a human donor with alopecia areata.

CDR3 region: CASSPGQTSSGANVLTF. In nucleotides, the CDR3 is TGCGCCAGCAGCCCGGGACAGACTAGCTCTGGGGCCAACGTCCTGACTTTC. The chain links TRBV5-1 to TRBJ2-6; D might be TRBD1 (7 bases). V was pared by 4 bases and J by 0 bases, with 14 bases between. The germline V gene has CDR1 SGHRS and CDR2 YFSETQ. There are 17 residues in the CDR3.

This clone was recorded at least ten times. The gene calls are TRBV29-1 and TRBJ2-3; D unresolved. The CDR3 spans 12 residues. In germline, CDR1 is SQVTM, CDR2 ANQGSEA. V lost 6 bases and J lost 5, with 12 bases in between. The CDR3 region has the DNA TGCAGCGTCACGCCCCGCGAAGATACGCAGTATTTT. It specifies CSVTPREDTQYF.

The V gene is TRBV23-1, the J gene TRBJ2-6; TRBD1 aligns across 11 bases. TRBV23-1 is known as an ORF, though its function is uncertain. V trimming: 2 bases; J trimming: 3 bases; junction bases outside the gene matches: 12. The CDR3 runs 20 residues. In DNA form, the CDR3 reads TGCGCCAGCAGTCAAACCTATCGGACAGGGGGCCATTTTGGGGCCAACGTCCTGACTTTC. Protein: CASSQTYRTGGHFGANVLTF.

V is TRBV5-1 and J is TRBJ1-2; D is perhaps TRBD1 (5 bases). The CDR3 extends over 14 amino acids. Per germline, CDR1 SGHRS and CDR2 YFSETQ. The V gene lost 7 bases and the J gene lost 4 bases, with 17 bases spanning the gap. As DNA, the CDR3 is TGCGCCAGCGGCATGGGGAGGGGTGTCTATGGCTACACCTTC. Translation gives CASGMGRGVYGYTF.

The V and J genes are TRBV30 and TRBJ2-7; the D is unclear. This CDR3 comprises 12 residues. Trimming removed 2 bases at V and 0 bases at J, with 5 bases between. Looked up from germline, CDR1 is GTSNPN and CDR2 is SVGIG (reference sequence). The CDR3 loop is CAWSLGSYEQYF. Here the CDR3 DNA reads TGTGCCTGGAGTTTGGGCTCCTACGAGCAGTACTTC.

This clone has only a few counts. This chain connects TRBV2 to TRBJ1-4; possibly TRBD1 for D (5 bases). This CDR3 contains 14 residues. Germline CDR1 SNHLY, CDR2 FYNNEI. Trimming took off 1 base at V and 9 bases at J, with 12 bases between the two ends. The CDR3 DNA reads as TGTGCCAGCAGTGAAGAAGGGGCACAGCAAAAACTGTTTTTT. It translates to CASSEEGAQQKLFF.

The V and J genes are TRBV9 and TRBJ2-5; the D is unclear. Germline CDR1 reads SGDLS; CDR2 reads YYNGEE. There are 13 residues in the CDR3. The ends were cut back, 4 bases at V and 2 bases at J, with 9 bases in the middle. In nucleotides, the CDR3 is TGTGCCAGCAGCCCCGAGGCTCAAGAGACCCAGTACTTC. This translates into CASSPEAQETQYF.

This clone appeared a few times. Germline and junction disagree at one end, which may indicate a read error. The chain employs TRBV19 and TRBJ2-7, with D possibly TRBD1 on 5 matching bases. CDR3 length: 14 amino acids. CDR1 and CDR2 from the germline V gene are LNHDA and SQIVND (reference sequence). The CDR3 region has the DNA TGTGCCAGTAGCATAGACAGATCCTCCTACGAGCAGTACTTC. Protein product: CASSIDRSSYEQYF. The full variable domain, its missing parts supplied by reference TRBV19 and TRBJ2-7, is DGGITQSPKYLFRKEGQNVTLSCEQNLNHDAMYWYRQDPGQGLRLIYYSQIVNDFQKGDIAEGYSVSREKKESFPLTVTSAQKNPTAFYLCASSIDRSSYEQYFGPGTRLTVT.

The chain is built from TRBV5-1 and TRBJ2-1; TRBD1 aligns across 10 bases. Germline CDR1 reads SGHRS; CDR2 reads YFSETQ. Losses at the gene ends were 2 bases for V and 9 bases for J; bases not matched to a gene: 8. The CDR3 runs 15 residues. Written as DNA, the CDR3 is TGCGCCAGCAGCTTCTTCCTGACAGGGGGCGGTGAGCAGTTCTTC. It translates to CASSFFLTGGGEQFF. The full variable domain, with the rest looked up from reference TRBV5-1 and TRBJ2-1, is KAGVTQTPRYLIKTRGQQVTLSCSPISGHRSVSWYQQTPGQGLQFLFEYFSETQRNKGNFPGRFSGRQFSNSRSEMNVSTLELGDSALYLCASSFFLTGGGEQFFGPGTRLTVL.

This clone was detected many times. This chain joins TRBV4-1 and TRBJ1-1; D is possibly TRBD1 (5 bases). There are 14 residues in the CDR3. The germline V and J ends were trimmed by 10 bases and 5 bases, with 20 bases remaining between them. Per the germline V gene, CDR1 is MGHRA and CDR2 is YSYEKL. In nucleotides, the CDR3 is TGCGCCACCTCAGGCCCACTAAGGGGAACTGAAGCTTTCTTT. Encoded protein: CATSGPLRGTEAFF.

The V and J genes are TRBV4-2 and TRBJ2-3, with D possibly being TRBD1 (6 bases). V lost 0 bases and J 4 bases, leaving 26 bases between the germline ends. Germline values: CDR1 LGHNA, CDR2 YNFKEQ. The CDR3 is 20 residues long. Here the CDR3 reads CASSQDPGLSGQWGSDTQYF. CDR3 nucleotides: TGTGCCAGCAGCCAAGATCCGGGTCTCTCCGGACAGTGGGGGTCAGATACGCAGTATTTT.

The rearrangement joins TRBV5-1 to TRBJ1-1; 10 nucleotides match TRBD1. The CDR3 spans 16 residues. J was trimmed by 1 base and V by 3 bases; bases with no gene match: 6. Germline values: CDR1 SGHRS, CDR2 YFSETQ. CDR3 coding DNA: TGCGCCAGCAGCTCCGGACAGGGGGTCTGGAACACTGAAGCTTTCTTT. Its translation: CASSSGQGVWNTEAFF.

This clone was counted only a few times. J is TRBJ2-5 and V is TRBV7-9; no definite D call. The germline V gene encodes CDR1 SEHNR and CDR2 FQNEAQ (reference sequence). V was trimmed by 5 bases and J by 2 bases, leaving 12 bases between them. The CDR3 has 14 residues. The CDR3 DNA follows: TGTGCCAGCAGCCACCCCGGCGGACAAGAGACCCAGTACTTC. Translated, it gives CASSHPGGQETQYF. Complete variable domain (other parts from reference TRBV7-9 and TRBJ2-5): DTGVSQNPRHKITKRGQNVTFRCDPISEHNRLYWYRQTLGQGPEFLTYFQNEAQLEKSRLLSDRFSAERPKGSFSTLEIQRTEQGDSAMYLCASSHPGGQETQYFGPGTRLLVL.

The V gene is TRBV10-1, the J gene TRBJ1-2, with D unresolved. Trimming removed 3 bases at V and 6 bases at J, with 11 bases between. The CDR3 contains 13 residues. The germline CDR1 and CDR2 sequences are WNHNN and SYGVQD (reference sequence). This chain's CDR3 is CASSDSLLNGYTF. CDR3 sequence (DNA): TGCGCCAGCAGTGACTCACTTTTGAATGGCTACACCTTC.